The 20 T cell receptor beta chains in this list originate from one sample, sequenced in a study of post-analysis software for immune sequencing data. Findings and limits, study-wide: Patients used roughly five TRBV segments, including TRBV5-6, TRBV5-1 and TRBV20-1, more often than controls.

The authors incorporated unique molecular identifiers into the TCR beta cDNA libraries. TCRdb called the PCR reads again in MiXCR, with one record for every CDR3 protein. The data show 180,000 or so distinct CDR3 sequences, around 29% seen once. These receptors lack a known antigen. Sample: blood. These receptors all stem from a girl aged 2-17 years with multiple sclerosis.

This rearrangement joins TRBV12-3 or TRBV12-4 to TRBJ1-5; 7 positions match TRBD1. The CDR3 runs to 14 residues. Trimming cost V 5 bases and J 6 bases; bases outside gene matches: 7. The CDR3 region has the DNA TGTGCCAGCAGTCCCGAAGGGGGCTTTCAGCCCCAGCATTTT. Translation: CASSPEGGFQPQHF.

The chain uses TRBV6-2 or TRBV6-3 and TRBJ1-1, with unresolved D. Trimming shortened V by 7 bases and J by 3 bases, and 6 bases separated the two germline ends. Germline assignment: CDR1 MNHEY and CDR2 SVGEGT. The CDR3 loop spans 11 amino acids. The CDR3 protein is CASTLYTEAFF. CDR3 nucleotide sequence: TGTGCCAGCACCCTGTACACTGAAGCTTTCTTT.

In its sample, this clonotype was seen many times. In DNA form, the CDR3 reads TGCAGTGCTAGAGAGGCCCCGGCGGCCAGTACTTCACCCCTCCACTTT. It translates to CSAREAPAASTSPLHF. This chain joins TRBV20-1 and TRBJ1-6; D is undetermined. Germline V gives CDR1 DFQATT, CDR2 SNEGSKA (reference sequence). The CDR3 totals 16 residues. Between the trimmed V and J ends, which lost 0 bases and 9 bases, there was a span of 18 bases.

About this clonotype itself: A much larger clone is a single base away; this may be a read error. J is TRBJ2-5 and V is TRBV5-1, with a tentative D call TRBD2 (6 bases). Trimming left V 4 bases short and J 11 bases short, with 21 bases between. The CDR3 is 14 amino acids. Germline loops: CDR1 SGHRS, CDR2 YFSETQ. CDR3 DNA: TGCGCCAGCAGCCGGTCCACGGCGGAGGGTGAGCAGTACTTC. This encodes CASSRSTAEGEQYF.

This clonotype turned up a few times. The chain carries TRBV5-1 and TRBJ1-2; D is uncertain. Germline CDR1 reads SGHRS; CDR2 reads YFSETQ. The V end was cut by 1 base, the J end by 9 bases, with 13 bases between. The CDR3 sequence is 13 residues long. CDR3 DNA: TGCGCCAGCAGCTTGCAGAGACCGGGGAGCTACACCTTC. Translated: CASSLQRPGSYTF.

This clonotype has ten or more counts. CDR3 in amino acids: CASSSRDRDPYGYTF. The CDR3 DNA sequence: TGCGCCAGCAGCTCCCGGGACAGGGATCCCTATGGCTACACCTTC. The chain joins TRBV5-1 to TRBJ1-2; 9 positions match TRBD1. Trimming at V came to 3 bases and at J to 4 bases, leaving 7 bases not matched to a gene. Germline assignment: CDR1 SGHRS and CDR2 YFSETQ. This CDR3 has 15 amino acids.

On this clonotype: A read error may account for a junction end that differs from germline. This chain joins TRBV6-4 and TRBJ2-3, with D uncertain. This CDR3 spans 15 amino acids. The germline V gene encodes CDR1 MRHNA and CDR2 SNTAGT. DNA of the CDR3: TGTGCCAGCAGTGACTCGCTGGGTGGCACAGATACGCTGTATTTT. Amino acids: CASSDSLGGTDTLYF.

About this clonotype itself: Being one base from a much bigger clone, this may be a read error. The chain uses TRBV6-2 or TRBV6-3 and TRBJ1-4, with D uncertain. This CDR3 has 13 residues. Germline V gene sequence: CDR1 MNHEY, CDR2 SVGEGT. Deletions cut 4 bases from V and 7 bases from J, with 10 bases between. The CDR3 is CASSWEESEKLFF. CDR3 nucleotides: TGTGCCAGCAGTTGGGAAGAAAGTGAAAAACTGTTTTTT.

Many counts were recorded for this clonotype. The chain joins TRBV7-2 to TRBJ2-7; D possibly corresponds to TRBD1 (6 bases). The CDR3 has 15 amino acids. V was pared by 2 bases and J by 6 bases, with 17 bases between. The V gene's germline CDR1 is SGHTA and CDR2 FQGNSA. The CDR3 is CASSLSTGTLGEQYF. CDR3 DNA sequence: TGTGCCAGCAGCTTATCCACAGGGACCCTTGGCGAGCAGTACTTC.

The CDR3 sequence is CAIATVFLEQYF. The CDR3 bases are TGTGCCATTGCGACAGTTTTTTTGGAGCAGTACTTC. The V call is TRBV6-2 or TRBV6-3, the J call TRBJ2-5; a possible D gene is TRBD1 (5 bases). CDR3 length: 12 amino acids. Germline lookup yields CDR1 MNHEY and CDR2 SVGEGT. V lost 10 bases, J lost 11 bases, and 20 bases lay in between.

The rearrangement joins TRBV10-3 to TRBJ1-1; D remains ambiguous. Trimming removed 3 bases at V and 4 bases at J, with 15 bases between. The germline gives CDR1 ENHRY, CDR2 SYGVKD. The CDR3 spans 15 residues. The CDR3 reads CAISDANSRGTEAFF. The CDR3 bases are TGTGCCATCAGTGATGCCAACAGCCGGGGCACTGAAGCTTTCTTT.

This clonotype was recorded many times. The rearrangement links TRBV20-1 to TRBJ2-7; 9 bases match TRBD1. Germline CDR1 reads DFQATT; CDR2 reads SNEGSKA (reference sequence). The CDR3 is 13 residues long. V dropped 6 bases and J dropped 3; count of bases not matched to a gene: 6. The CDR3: CSARWTGDYEQYF. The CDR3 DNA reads TGCAGTGCCCGTTGGACAGGGGACTACGAGCAGTACTTC.

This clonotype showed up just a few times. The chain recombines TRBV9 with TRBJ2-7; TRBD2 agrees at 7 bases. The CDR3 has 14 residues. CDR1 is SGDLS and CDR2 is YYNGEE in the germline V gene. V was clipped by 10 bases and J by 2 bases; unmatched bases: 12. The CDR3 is CAAPRTSVAYEQYF. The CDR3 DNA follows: TGTGCCGCCCCGAGAACTAGCGTCGCCTACGAGCAGTACTTC.

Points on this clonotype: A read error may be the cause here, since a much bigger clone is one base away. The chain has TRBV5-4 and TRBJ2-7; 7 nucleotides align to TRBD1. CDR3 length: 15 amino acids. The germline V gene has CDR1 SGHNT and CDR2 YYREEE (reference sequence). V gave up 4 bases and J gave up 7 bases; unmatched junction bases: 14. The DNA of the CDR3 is TGTGCCAGCAGCCCTAGGACCCAGCAGGGGGATGAGCAGTACTTC. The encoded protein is CASSPRTQQGDEQYF. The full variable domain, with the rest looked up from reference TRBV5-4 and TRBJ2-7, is ETGVTQSPTHLIKTRGQQVTLRCSSQSGHNTVSWYQQALGQGPQFIFQYYREEENGRGNFPPRFSGLQFPNYSSELNVNALELDDSALYLCASSPRTQQGDEQYFGPGTRLTVT.

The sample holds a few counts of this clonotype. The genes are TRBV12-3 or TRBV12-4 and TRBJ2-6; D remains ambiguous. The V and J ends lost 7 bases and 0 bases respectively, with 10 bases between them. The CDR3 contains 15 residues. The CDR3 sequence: CASTIRASGANVLTF. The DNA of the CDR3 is TGTGCCAGCACCATCCGAGCCTCTGGGGCCAACGTCCTGACTTTC.

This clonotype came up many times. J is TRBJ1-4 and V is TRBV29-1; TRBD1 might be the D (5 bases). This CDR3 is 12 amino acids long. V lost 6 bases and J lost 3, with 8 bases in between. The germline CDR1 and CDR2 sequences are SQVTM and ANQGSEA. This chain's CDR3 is CSVGASNEKLFF. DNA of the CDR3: TGCAGCGTCGGGGCTTCTAATGAAAAACTGTTTTTT.

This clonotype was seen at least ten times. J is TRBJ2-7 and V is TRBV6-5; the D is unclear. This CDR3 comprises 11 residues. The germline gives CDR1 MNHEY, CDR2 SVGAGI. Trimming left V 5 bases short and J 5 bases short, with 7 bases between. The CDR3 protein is CASSKLDEQYF. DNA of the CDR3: TGTGCCAGCAGTAAACTCGACGAGCAGTACTTC.

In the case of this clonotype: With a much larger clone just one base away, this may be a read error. The DNA for the CDR3 is TGCAGCGGCCGGGACAGCTTGGGCGGGGAGACCCAGTACTTC. Protein sequence: CSGRDSLGGETQYF. The genes are TRBV20-1 and TRBJ2-5, with 7 bases that match TRBD1. The CDR3 is 14 amino acids. Germline V gene sequence: CDR1 DFQATT, CDR2 SNEGSKA (reference sequence).

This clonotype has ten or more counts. CDR3 in DNA: TGTGCCACCAGCAGAGATAAAGGGCCCTACGAGCAGTACTTC. Amino acids: CATSRDKGPYEQYF. The chain couples TRBV15 to TRBJ2-7; D is unclear. The CDR3 is 14 amino acids. CDR1 and CDR2 (germline): LNHNV, YYDKDF (reference sequence). Between the trimmed V and J ends, which lost 0 bases and 2 bases, there was a span of 8 bases.

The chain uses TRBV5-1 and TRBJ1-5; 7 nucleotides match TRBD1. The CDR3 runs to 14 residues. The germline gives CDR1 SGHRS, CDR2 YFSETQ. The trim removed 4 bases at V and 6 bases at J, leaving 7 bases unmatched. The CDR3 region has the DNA TGCGCCAGCAGCAAGACAGGGTTCGGTCAGCCCCAGCATTTT. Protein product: CASSKTGFGQPQHF.